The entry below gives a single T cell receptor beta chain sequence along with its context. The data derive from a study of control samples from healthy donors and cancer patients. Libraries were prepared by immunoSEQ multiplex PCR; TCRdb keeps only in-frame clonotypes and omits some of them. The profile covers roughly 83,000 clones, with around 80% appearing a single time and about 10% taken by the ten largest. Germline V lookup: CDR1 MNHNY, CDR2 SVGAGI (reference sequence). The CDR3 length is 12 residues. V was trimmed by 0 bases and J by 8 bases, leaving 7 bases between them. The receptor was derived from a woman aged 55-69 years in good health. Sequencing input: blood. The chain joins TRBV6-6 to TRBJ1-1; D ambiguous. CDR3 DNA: TGTGCCAGCAGTTACTCGTCCGGGGAAGCTTTCTTT. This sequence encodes CASSYSSGEAFF.